The rows below give T cell receptor beta chains drawn from one sample of a study of vaccination and CD4 T cells after COVID-19. TCRdb independently ran MiXCR on the PCR reads; one entry per CDR3 protein. The top ten hold around 30% of the sample, which has 6,500 to 7,500 distinct CDR3 sequences, around three fifths seen once. These receptors' antigens are unknown. Sequencing was carried out using CD4+ T cells from blood, cultured in vitro. The origin of the receptors is a human donor who had recovered from COVID-19. Each CDR3 is given with its conserved first and last residue. The D gene is left open where the match is weak. Size tells how often a clone was seen (once, few, many) or the class of an expanded clone, and some rows leave it out.

TRBJ1-1,TRBD1,TRBV7-9,-,13,TGTGCCAGCAGCGGACAGGAGAACACTGAAGCTTTCTTT,CASSGQENTEAFF
TRBJ1-1,TRBD1,TRBV10-1,-,17,TGCGCCAGACTCGGCCGGGACAGATATTCTGCGAACACTGAAGCTTTCTTT,CARLGRDRYSANTEAFF
TRBJ2-2,-,TRBV10-3,-,15,TGTGCCATCAGTGAGTCGGTAGGGCACACCGGGGAGCTGTTTTTT,CAISESVGHTGELFF
TRBJ1-5,-,TRBV11-1,-,14,TGTGCCAGCAGCTTGGGACATACATATCGGCCCCAGCATTTT,CASSLGHTYRPQHF
TRBJ2-5,TRBD2,TRBV7-2,-,16,TGTACCAGCAGCTTATCCAGCGGGAGCTTCGGGGAGACCCAGTACTTC,CTSSLSSGSFGETQYF
TRBJ1-1,-,TRBV7-2,few,15,TGTGCCAGCAGATATTCCACAGGGAGTGACACTGAAGCTTTCTTT,CASRYSTGSDTEAFF
TRBJ1-2,TRBD1,TRBV19,-,16,TGTGCCAGTAGTTCCAGCTCGGGACAGGGCGGCTATGGCTACACCTTC,CASSSSSGQGGYGYTF
TRBJ2-5,-,TRBV28,-,14,TGTGCCAGCAGTTCGCCCTCTTTTGGGGAGACCCAGTACTTC,CASSSPSFGETQYF
TRBJ2-2,TRBD2,TRBV20-1,few,17,TGCAGTGCGACAAAGGGACTAGCGGGGGGTATGACCGGGGAGCTGTTTTTT,CSATKGLAGGMTGELFF
TRBJ1-2,TRBD1,TRBV7-6,-,14,TGTGCCAGCAGCTTAGGACAGGGTTGGTATGGCTACACCTTC,CASSLGQGWYGYTF
TRBJ2-3,-,TRBV20-1,-,11,TGCAGTGCTAGAGTGGGAGATACGCAGTATTTT,CSARVGDTQYF
TRBJ2-7,-,TRBV19,-,14,TGTGCCAGCCGGCGGAGACATCCAGACTACGAGCAGTACTTC,CASRRRHPDYEQYF
TRBJ2-6,TRBD2,TRBV5-1,once,17,TGCGCCAGCAGCTTGACTAGCGGGAGCTCTGGGGCCAACGTCCTGACTTTC,CASSLTSGSSGANVLTF
TRBJ2-1,TRBD2,TRBV20-1,few,15,TGCAGTGCTAGTACTGAGGAGCGGGGCTACAATGAGCAGTTCTTC,CSASTEERGYNEQFF
TRBJ1-5,-,TRBV20-1,-,15,TGCAGTGCTAGAGATCCTAGGGACCGATATCAGCCCCAGCATTTT,CSARDPRDRYQPQHF
TRBJ2-2,-,TRBV6-2/TRBV6-3,once,16,TGTGCCAGCAGTTACCACCGGGCGGTGAACACCGGGGAGCTGTTTTTT,CASSYHRAVNTGELFF
TRBJ1-1,-,TRBV10-3,-,15,TGTGCCATCAGTGAGCTCGAGGGCACGAACACTGAAGCTTTCTTT,CAISELEGTNTEAFF
TRBJ2-5,-,TRBV24-1,-,15,TGTGCCACCAGTGATCCCCGGACACCGGGGGAGACCCAGTACTTC,CATSDPRTPGETQYF
TRBJ1-6,TRBD1,TRBV5-4,-,13,TGTGCCAGCAGCACTGACAGGGATTCACCCCTCCACTTT,CASSTDRDSPLHF
TRBJ1-2,-,TRBV15,few,15,TGTGCCACCAGCAGGAGGGACCAGGGCGGCTATGGCTACACCTTC,CATSRRDQGGYGYTF
TRBJ2-5,TRBD2,TRBV12-3/TRBV12-4,medium-sized,16,TGTGCCAGCAGTCCGGGACTAGCGGGAGGACAAGAGACCCAGTACTTC,CASSPGLAGGQETQYF
TRBJ2-5,-,TRBV6-1,few,14,TGTGCCAGCAGTGAAGATAGAATCCAAGAGACCCAGTACTTC,CASSEDRIQETQYF
TRBJ1-5,TRBD1,TRBV4-2,-,15,TGTGCCAGCAGCCAAGGACAGGGGGTAGGTCAGCCCCAGCATTTT,CASSQGQGVGQPQHF
TRBJ1-5,-,TRBV6-5,few,15,TGTGCCAGCAGTTACTCGTTCCAGAGCAATCAGCCCCAGCATTTT,CASSYSFQSNQPQHF
TRBJ2-7,-,TRBV6-1,-,12,TGTGCCACCATTCCGTTTTCCTACGAGCAGTACTTC,CATIPFSYEQYF
TRBJ1-1,-,TRBV2,-,13,TGTGCCAGCAGTGTAACTACAGCGGGTGAAGCTTTCTTT,CASSVTTAGEAFF
TRBJ2-7,-,TRBV5-4,few,15,TGTGCCAGCAGCTTGGGTGTCGTCACCTCCTACGAGCAGTACTTC,CASSLGVVTSYEQYF
TRBJ2-5,TRBD1,TRBV5-4,few,14,TGTGCCAGCAGCTCTGGGACAGCCGCAGAGACCCAGTACTTC,CASSSGTAAETQYF
TRBJ2-7,TRBD1,TRBV11-1,once,14,TGTGCCAGCACCGACCGACAGGGTACCTACGAGCAGTACTTC,CASTDRQGTYEQYF
TRBJ2-5,-,TRBV7-3,-,13,TGTGCCAGCAGCTTAATAGCGCAAGAGACCCAGTACTTC,CASSLIAQETQYF
TRBJ2-3,-,TRBV6-5,-,17,TGTGCCAGCAGTTACTCGAAAGGACACTCCAGCACAGATACGCAGTATTTT,CASSYSKGHSSTDTQYF
TRBJ2-7,TRBD2,TRBV27,-,18,TGTGCCAGCAGTTTAAAATTCCCCCTAGCGGGATTAGTCCACGAGCAGTACTTC,CASSLKFPLAGLVHEQYF
TRBJ2-2,TRBD2,TRBV6-1,-,17,TGTGCCAGCAGTGACCGCGGGGCGGGGGCGAACACCGGGGAGCTGTTTTTT,CASSDRGAGANTGELFF
TRBJ2-7,-,TRBV24-1,-,14,TGTGCCACCAGTGCTGGGCAGGGACTGGGCGAGCAGTACTTC,CATSAGQGLGEQYF
TRBJ1-1,-,TRBV20-1,-,13,TGCAGTGCTCCTCGGGCGGGTGACACTGAAGCTTTCTTT,CSAPRAGDTEAFF
TRBJ1-1,TRBD1,TRBV6-8,-,17,TGTGCCAGCAGGTCGATGGAGACAGGGTCCAACAACACTGAAGCTTTCTTT,CASRSMETGSNNTEAFF
TRBJ2-2,TRBD2,TRBV20-1,-,14,TGCAGTGCTCCGACTAGCGGGGACACCGGGGAGCTGTTTTTT,CSAPTSGDTGELFF
TRBJ2-7,-,TRBV5-1,-,14,TGCGCCAGCAGCTTGGGGGCCCGGGGCTACGAGCAGTACTTC,CASSLGARGYEQYF
TRBJ2-1,TRBD1,TRBV24-1,-,15,TGTGCCACCAGTGATCCGGGACAGGGCGACAATGAGCAGTTCTTC,CATSDPGQGDNEQFF
TRBJ1-5,-,TRBV2,-,14,TGTGCCAGCAGTGACGAACAGGGTTATCAGCCCCAGCATTTT,CASSDEQGYQPQHF
TRBJ2-1,-,TRBV24-1,-,15,TGTGCCACCAGTGATGTGGGGGCGCAGGACAATGAGCAGTTCTTC,CATSDVGAQDNEQFF
TRBJ2-1,TRBD2,TRBV6-5,-,19,TGTGCCAGCAGTTACTCGGTACTAGCGGGGGGGCAGTATCCCAATGAGCAGTTCTTC,CASSYSVLAGGQYPNEQFF
TRBJ2-5,-,TRBV9,once,15,TGTGCCAGCAGCGTAGGAGGGGGGAGACGGGAGACCCAGTACTTC,CASSVGGGRRETQYF
TRBJ1-1,-,TRBV20-1,-,12,TGCAGTGCTAGACAGCCGGGCACTGAAGCTTTCTTT,CSARQPGTEAFF
TRBJ1-5,-,TRBV20-1,-,13,TGCAGTGCTAGGCGGGGTGTCAATCAGCCCCAGCATTTT,CSARRGVNQPQHF
TRBJ1-2,-,TRBV24-1,-,12,TGTGCCACCAGTGAGTCGAACTATGGCTACACCTTC,CATSESNYGYTF
TRBJ1-2,-,TRBV15,-,14,TGTGCCACCAGCAAAGGACAGTCTAACTATGGCTACACCTTC,CATSKGQSNYGYTF
TRBJ2-7,TRBD2,TRBV15,-,14,TGTGCCACCAGCAGAGAGGGAGGGTCCTACGAGCAGTACTTC,CATSREGGSYEQYF
TRBJ2-1,-,TRBV7-9,-,17,TGTGCCAGCAGCATCAGCCTAGCGCTACGTCCCTACAATGAGCAGTTCTTC,CASSISLALRPYNEQFF
TRBJ1-2,-,TRBV5-1,-,13,TGCGCCAGCAGCTTGGACAATAACTATGGCTACACCTTC,CASSLDNNYGYTF
TRBJ2-3,TRBD2,TRBV18,-,15,TGTGCCAGCTCACCACTTAGCGGGTCTGGAGATACGCAGTATTTT,CASSPLSGSGDTQYF
TRBJ1-1,-,TRBV6-7,-,14,TGTGCCAGCAGCCCTAAACGCAACGCCGGTGGAGCTTTCTTT,CASSPKRNAGGAFF
TRBJ2-7,-,TRBV6-5,-,14,TGTGCCAGCAGTTACCCCCAAGCCTCCTACGAGCAGTACTTC,CASSYPQASYEQYF
TRBJ2-2,TRBD1,TRBV6-1,-,15,TGTGCCAGCAGACCCGGGACAGGGGTCACCGGGGAGCTGTTTTTT,CASRPGTGVTGELFF
TRBJ2-1,-,TRBV18,-,13,TGTGCCAGCTCCCCCTCAAGGGAAGGTGAGCAGTTCTTC,CASSPSREGEQFF